This TCR beta chain was recovered during a study of blood T cells in healthy people across ages (dated by TCRdb to the mid-2010s). Study-wide context: In model experiments, template switching captured roughly one uniquely barcoded TCR beta cDNA molecule for every two T cells. To track age-related changes in TCR beta repertoire diversity, the study relied on deep sequencing normalized with unique cDNA molecular identifiers. To avoid experimental bias, donors of different ages were spread randomly across the sequencing lanes. The donors were divided into four age groups: young (average approximately 16 years), middle-aged (under 40), aged (approximately 62) and long-lived (82). Two additional independent replicas of 1 million unique cDNA reads from the same blood draw were analyzed for two donors (one aged 18 to 30 and one aged 80 or older). Overall results and qualifications from the work: Compared with the aged group, the long-lived group had more naive CD4+ T cells, fewer expanded clones and increased TCR diversity, a pattern suggesting age selection. As age increased, observed TCR beta diversity per million T cells dropped in a roughly linear way, and a significant reduction was already evident by age around 41. Conclusive comparison of naive and antigen-experienced compartments was prevented by the profiling of bulk unsorted PBMCs. The percentage of naive T cells measured by flow cytometry correlated strongly with observed TCR beta diversity. The CMV infection status of donors was not known, potentially confounding age-related changes in expanded clonotypes. Estimates of total diversity based on one million sequenced T cells were regarded as lower bounds and as underestimates.

Notes on this clonotype: The antigen it recognizes is unknown. The record has no base qualities; no much larger clone is one base away.

The protocol used for the library was 5' RACE. Instrument on record: Illumina HiSeq 2500. The second PCR ran for about 7 to 11 cycles and used a J-beta primer mix along with a sample-barcoded 5' primer. A template-switch 5' adaptor carrying 12 random nucleotides introduced a unique molecular identifier onto each TCR beta cDNA molecule. At least 3 million CDR3-containing paired-end reads were obtained from each sample. The Mint cDNA synthesis kit, primed by a TRBC-specific oligonucleotide, was used to synthesize first-strand cDNA from all RNA. All cDNA was treated with uracil-DNA glycosylase and then went through a first 18-cycle PCR with the universal primers M1SS and BC2_uni_R. Per the authors' processing: Normalization of each sample was performed by random selection of 1 million high-quality reads, each carrying a distinct molecular identifier. Reads sharing molecular identifiers were discarded rather than binned into consensus sequences. MiTCR, with a Q25 quality threshold and the strictest error-elimination algorithm, was used for CDR3 identification, clonotype clustering and error correction. A nonparametric unseen species model using Euler transformation provided a lower-bound estimate of total TCR beta diversity. TCRdb ran its own pipeline on the public reads, namely fastp trimming at Q25 and MiXCR clone calling, and kept in-frame beta chains. For every CDR3 protein sequence, its rows merge into one entry that carries the most common genes and DNA. The V and J calls come from TCRdb's annotation, not from the publication. Within this sample are about 1.1 million distinct CDR3 sequences, with more than 30% of them counted one time only. The ten largest clones represent about an eighth of the sample.

Via the germline V gene, CDR1 is SGHTA and CDR2 FQGNSA. Measured from the cysteine to the phenylalanine, the CDR3 is 14 residues long. Of all the DNA, just the CDR3 is kept, 42 bases in frame from base 1. The approximately 39 donors, aged about 6 to 95 years, were systemically healthy Caucasian individuals from Russia. Each donor gave ten milliliters of peripheral blood, collected into EDTA-treated Vacutainer tubes. Ficoll-Paque density-gradient centrifugation was used to isolate PBMCs, with at least 7 million per sample. Trizol reagent was used to extract total RNA from PBMCs, with at least 5 micrograms per sample. For every donor, flow cytometry on a PBMC aliquot measured the percentage of naive CD45RAhigh/CD27high T cells.

Sequencing input: blood. The chain employs TRBV7-2 and TRBJ2-1; the best D guess is TRBD2, with 5 bases matching. The better agreement between TRBJ2-7 and the DNA end casts doubt on the J call. This sequence originates from a man between 18 and 29 years old in good health. The CDR3 here reads CASSVELVSNEQYF. The nucleotide sequence reads TGTGCCAGCAGTGTCGAACTAGTATCCAATGAGCAGTACTTC.